This T cell receptor (beta chain) was captured by sequencing in a study of blood T cell repertoires in COVID-19. Germline assignment: CDR1 SGHRS and CDR2 YFSETQ. The CDR3 totals 16 residues. Trimming stripped 4 bases from V and 2 bases from J, with 16 bases between. Libraries were prepared by immunoSEQ multiplex PCR; TCRdb keeps only in-frame clonotypes and omits some of them. Of 130,000 or so clones detected, roughly 89% appear once; the ten largest clones hold approximately 3.6%. The receptor was derived from a woman in her 30s who had recovered from COVID-19. The sequencing sample was made of PBMCs or T cells enriched from blood (not recorded which). The chain links TRBV5-1 to TRBJ1-3; the D gene is possibly TRBD1 (5 bases). CDR3 nucleotides: TGCGCCAGCAGCCCCCAGACCCCGGGGGCTGGAAACACCATATATTTT. Encoded protein: CASSPQTPGAGNTIYF.